One sample yielded the 10 T cell receptor beta chains listed below, sequenced in a study of PD-L1 blockade in urothelial cancer. The table came from immunoSEQ multiplex PCR; TCRdb's copy has only in-frame clones and leaves some out. The data contain around 100,000 clones, approximately 91% of them singletons. The sequences come from PBMCs, collected around atezolizumab (anti-PD-L1) treatment. These receptors originate from a woman over 75 with urothelial cancer.

V usage is TRBV9 and J usage is TRBJ2-2; no clear D. The germline V gene encodes CDR1 SGDLS and CDR2 YYNGEE. Trimming removed 0 bases from V and 1 base from J, with 10 bases in between. The CDR3 is 16 residues long. CDR3 sequence reads: CASSVDPILNTGELFF. The CDR3 DNA is TGTGCCAGCAGCGTAGATCCTATATTGAACACCGGGGAGCTGTTTTTT.

The sample holds one count of this clone. This sequence joins TRBV7-6 and TRBJ1-2, with D hard to call. The germline gives CDR1 SGHVS, CDR2 FNYEAQ. The CDR3 spans 12 residues. V lost 5 bases to trimming and J lost 7 bases, with 11 bases between them. CDR3 region: CASSPQTGGYTF. The CDR3 bases are TGTGCCAGCAGCCCTCAAACGGGTGGCTACACCTTC.

This chain connects TRBV12-2 to TRBJ1-3; TRBD1, the table's D call, lacks a check against the DNA. TRBV12-2 is recorded as a pseudogene. CDR3 length: 17 residues. Written as DNA, the CDR3 is TGTGCAAGTCGCCCCCCCCGGACAGGGCACTCTGGAAACACCATATATTTT. Its protein product is CASRPPRTGHSGNTIYF.

The rearrangement links TRBV28 to TRBJ1-1; no clear D gene. The germline V and J ends were trimmed by 7 bases and 8 bases, with 14 bases remaining between them. CDR3 size: 12 residues. Germline V gene lookup returns CDR1 MDHEN and CDR2 SYDVKM. CDR3 amino acids: CASTHGRREAFF. Written as DNA, the CDR3 is TGTGCCAGCACCCACGGTCGGAGAGAAGCTTTCTTT.

With regard to this clone: A junction end diverges from the germline sequence, so it may reflect a read error. The chain has TRBV28 and TRBJ1-2, with D perhaps matching TRBD1 (6 bases). Germline CDR1 and CDR2: MDHEN and SYDVKM. CDR3 length: 13 amino acids. In DNA, the CDR3 is TGTGTCAGCGGGGGCGCAGACCTCTATGGCTACACCTTC. Translation gives CVSGGADLYGYTF.

This clone has just a few counts. The rearrangement links TRBV6-1 to TRBJ1-1; TRBD1 might be the D (6 bases). CDR1 and CDR2 (germline): MNHNS, SASEGT. This CDR3 is built from 12 residues. V lost 10 bases and J lost 2, with 11 bases in between. The CDR3 DNA follows: TGTGCCACGGGGGGCTTAAACACTGAAGCTTTCTTT. This sequence encodes CATGGLNTEAFF.

This chain joins TRBV30 and TRBJ2-3; 9 positions agree with TRBD1. Germline V lookup: CDR1 GTSNPN, CDR2 SVGIG (reference sequence). The CDR3 loop spans 16 amino acids. Losses at the gene ends were 3 bases for V and 0 bases for J; bases not matched to a gene: 7. The CDR3: CAWSLGDRASTDTQYF. The CDR3 coding sequence is TGTGCCTGGAGCCTCGGGGACAGGGCGAGCACAGATACGCAGTATTTT.

The chain joins TRBV5-4 to TRBJ1-2; tentative D call: TRBD1 (5 bases). CDR3 size: 14 residues. V was cut by 1 base and J by 2 bases, with 9 bases left in between. Germline V gives CDR1 SGHNT, CDR2 YYREEE (reference sequence). The CDR3 bases are TGTGCCAGCAGCTTGCAGGGCCCGAACTATGGCTACACCTTC. It translates to CASSLQGPNYGYTF.

The chain uses TRBV29-1 and TRBJ2-1, with 9 bases that match TRBD2. The ends lost 3 bases at V and 12 bases at J; junction bases unmatched: 3. The CDR3 is 11 residues long. Germline loops: CDR1 SQVTM, CDR2 ANQGSEA. CDR3 DNA sequence: TGCAGCGTTGAGCTAGCGGGGACGCAGTTCTTC. Translated, it gives CSVELAGTQFF.

V is TRBV28 and J is TRBJ2-1, with D maybe TRBD2 (7 bases). The CDR3 loop spans 15 amino acids. V lost 7 bases and J 7 bases, leaving 20 bases between the germline ends. Germline assignment: CDR1 MDHEN and CDR2 SYDVKM. Here the CDR3 DNA reads TGTGCCAGCATCTTTGGGGGGGCCTCCCCTAATGAGCAGTTCTTC. Translation: CASIFGGASPNEQFF.